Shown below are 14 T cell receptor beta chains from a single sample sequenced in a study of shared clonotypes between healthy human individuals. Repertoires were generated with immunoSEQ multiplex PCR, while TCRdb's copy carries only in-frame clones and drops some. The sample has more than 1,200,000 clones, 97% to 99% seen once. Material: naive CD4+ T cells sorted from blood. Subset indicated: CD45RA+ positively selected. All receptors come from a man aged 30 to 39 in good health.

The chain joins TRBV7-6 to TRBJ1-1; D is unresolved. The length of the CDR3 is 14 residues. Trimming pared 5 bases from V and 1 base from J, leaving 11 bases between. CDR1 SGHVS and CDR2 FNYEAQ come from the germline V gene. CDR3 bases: TGTGCCAGCAGCCCCGGCGAGTCGAACACTGAAGCTTTCTTT. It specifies CASSPGESNTEAFF.

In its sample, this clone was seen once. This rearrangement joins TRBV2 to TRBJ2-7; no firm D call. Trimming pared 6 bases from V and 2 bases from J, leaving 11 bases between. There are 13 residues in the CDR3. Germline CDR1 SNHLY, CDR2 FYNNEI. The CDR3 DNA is TGTGCCAGCAGCCAGGAACTTACCTACGAGCAGTACTTC. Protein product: CASSQELTYEQYF.

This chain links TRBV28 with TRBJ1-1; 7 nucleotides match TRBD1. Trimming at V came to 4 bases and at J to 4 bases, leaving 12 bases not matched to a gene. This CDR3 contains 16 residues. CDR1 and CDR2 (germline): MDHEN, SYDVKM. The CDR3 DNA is TGTGCCAGCAGTTCCCTCCACGGGACAGTTGGCACTGAAGCTTTCTTT. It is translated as CASSSLHGTVGTEAFF.

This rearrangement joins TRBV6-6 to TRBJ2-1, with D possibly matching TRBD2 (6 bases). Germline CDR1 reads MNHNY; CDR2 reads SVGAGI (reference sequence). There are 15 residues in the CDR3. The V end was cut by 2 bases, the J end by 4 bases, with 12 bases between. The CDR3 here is CASSYPGEGYNEQFF. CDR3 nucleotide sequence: TGTGCCAGCAGTTACCCGGGAGAAGGGTACAATGAGCAGTTCTTC.

CDR3 protein: CASSPPGRTTDTQYF. The CDR3 DNA follows: TGTGCCAGCTCACCACCTGGGAGAACTACAGATACGCAGTATTTT. The chain uses TRBV18 and TRBJ2-3, with a tentative D call TRBD2 (5 bases). The V and J ends lost 0 bases and 3 bases respectively, with 10 bases between them. Looked up from germline, CDR1 is KGHSH and CDR2 is LQKENI. The CDR3 consists of 15 residues.

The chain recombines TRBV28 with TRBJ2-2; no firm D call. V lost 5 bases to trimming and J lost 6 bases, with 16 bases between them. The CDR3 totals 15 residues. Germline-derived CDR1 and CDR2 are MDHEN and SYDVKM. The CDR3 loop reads CASSPEPNGAGELFF. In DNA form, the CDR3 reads TGTGCCAGCAGTCCCGAACCTAATGGGGCCGGGGAGCTGTTTTTT. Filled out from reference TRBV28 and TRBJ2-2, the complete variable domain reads DVKVTQSSRYLVKRTGEKVFLECVQDMDHENMFWYRQDPGLGLRLIYFSYDVKMKEKGDIPEGYSVSREKKERFSLILESASTNQTSMYLCASSPEPNGAGELFFGEGSRLTVL.

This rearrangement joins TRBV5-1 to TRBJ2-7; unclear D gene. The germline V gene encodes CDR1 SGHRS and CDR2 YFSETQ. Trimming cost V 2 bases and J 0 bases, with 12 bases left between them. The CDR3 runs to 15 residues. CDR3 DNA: TGCGCCAGCAGCTTAGTTGCCGACGGCTCCTACGAGCAGTACTTC. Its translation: CASSLVADGSYEQYF. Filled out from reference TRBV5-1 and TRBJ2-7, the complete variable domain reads KAGVTQTPRYLIKTRGQQVTLSCSPISGHRSVSWYQQTPGQGLQFLFEYFSETQRNKGNFPGRFSGRQFSNSRSEMNVSTLELGDSALYLCASSLVADGSYEQYFGPGTRLTVT.

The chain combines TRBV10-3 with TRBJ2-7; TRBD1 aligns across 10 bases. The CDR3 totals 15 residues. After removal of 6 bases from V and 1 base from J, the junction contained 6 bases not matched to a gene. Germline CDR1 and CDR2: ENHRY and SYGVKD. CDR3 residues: CAISTRQGASYEQYF. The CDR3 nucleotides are TGTGCCATCAGCACAAGACAGGGGGCATCCTACGAGCAGTACTTC.

CDR3 bases: TGTGCCAGCAGCGTCTCGGCTCCGAGGGATGAGCAGTTCTTC. It codes for CASSVSAPRDEQFF. The chain combines TRBV9 with TRBJ2-1; D may be TRBD2 (5 bases). Between the trimmed V and J ends, which lost 2 bases and 8 bases, there was a span of 14 bases. CDR3 size: 14 residues. Germline loops: CDR1 SGDLS, CDR2 YYNGEE.

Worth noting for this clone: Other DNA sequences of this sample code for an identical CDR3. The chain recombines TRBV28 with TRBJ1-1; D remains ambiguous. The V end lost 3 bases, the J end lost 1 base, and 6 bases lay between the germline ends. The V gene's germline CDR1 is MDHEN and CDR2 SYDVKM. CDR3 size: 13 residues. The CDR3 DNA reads TGTGCCAGCAGTTTGTCTTGGAACACTGAAGCTTTCTTT. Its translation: CASSLSWNTEAFF. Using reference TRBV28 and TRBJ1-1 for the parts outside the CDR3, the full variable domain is DVKVTQSSRYLVKRTGEKVFLECVQDMDHENMFWYRQDPGLGLRLIYFSYDVKMKEKGDIPEGYSVSREKKERFSLILESASTNQTSMYLCASSLSWNTEAFFGQGTRLTVV.

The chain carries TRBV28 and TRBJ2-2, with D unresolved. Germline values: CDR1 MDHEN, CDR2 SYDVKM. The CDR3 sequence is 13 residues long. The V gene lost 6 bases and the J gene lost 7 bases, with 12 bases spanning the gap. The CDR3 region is CASRTSGSGELFF. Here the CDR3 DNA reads TGTGCCAGCAGGACCTCGGGCAGCGGGGAGCTGTTTTTT.

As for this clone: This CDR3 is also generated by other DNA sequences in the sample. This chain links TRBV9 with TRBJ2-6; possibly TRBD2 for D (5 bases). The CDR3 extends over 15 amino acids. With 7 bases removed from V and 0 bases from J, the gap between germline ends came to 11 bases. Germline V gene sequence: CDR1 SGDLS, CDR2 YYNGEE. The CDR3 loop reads CASSVGSSGANVLTF. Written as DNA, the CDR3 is TGTGCCAGCTCCGTAGGGAGCTCTGGGGCCAACGTCCTGACTTTC.

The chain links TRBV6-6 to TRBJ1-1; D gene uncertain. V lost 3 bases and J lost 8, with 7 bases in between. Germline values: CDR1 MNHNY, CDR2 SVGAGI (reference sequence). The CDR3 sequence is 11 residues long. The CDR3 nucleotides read TGTGCCAGCAGTTATATCGCCGAAGCTTTCTTT. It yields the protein CASSYIAEAFF.

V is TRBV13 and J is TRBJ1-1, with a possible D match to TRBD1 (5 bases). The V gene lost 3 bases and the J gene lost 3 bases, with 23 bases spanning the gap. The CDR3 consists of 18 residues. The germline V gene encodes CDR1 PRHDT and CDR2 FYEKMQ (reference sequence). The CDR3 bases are TGTGCCAGCAGCTTTTCTTGGCAAGTGGATAACAGGTACACTGAAGCTTTCTTT. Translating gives CASSFSWQVDNRYTEAFF. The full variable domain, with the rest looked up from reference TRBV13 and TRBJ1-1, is AAGVIQSPRHLIKEKRETATLKCYPIPRHDTVYWYQQGPGQDPQFLISFYEKMQSDKGSIPDRFSAQQFSDYHSELNMSSLELGDSALYFCASSFSWQVDNRYTEAFFGQGTRLTVV.